The 14 T cell receptor beta chains in this list originate from one sample, sequenced in a study of T cells in Graves' hyperthyroidism and ophthalmopathy (dated by TCRdb to between 2018 and 2020). Libraries were built with multiplex PCR. Data came from an Illumina HiSeq 2000. The TCR beta CDR3 regions were amplified from RNA transcripts. A first-round RT-PCR of the TCR CDR3 used the HTBI primer set with the Qiagen OneStep RT-PCR kit. The raw public data were reprocessed by TCRdb itself: fastp quality trimming at Q25, MiXCR clonotype calling, in-frame beta chains only. Merged by CDR3 protein, the rows form single entries marked with the most common genes and DNA. The sample table contains about 610,000 distinct CDR3 sequences; only one count was recorded for roughly 15% of them. Jointly, the top ten make up about 3.5% of the sample. The sequencing input was blood. The receptors stem from a woman in her 40s with Graves' ophthalmopathy.

The sample holds a few counts of this clonotype. Since a much larger clone is just one base distant, this may be a read error. CDR3 amino acids: CASSPDTGNTGELFF. Written as DNA, the CDR3 is TGTGCCAGCAGCCCAGATACCGGAAACACCGGGGAGCTGTTTTTT. The rearrangement joins TRBV3-1 to TRBJ2-2; D gene unclear. The CDR3 contains 15 residues. V was pared by 4 bases and J by 2 bases, with 11 bases between. Germline loops: CDR1 LGHDT, CDR2 YNNKEL (reference sequence).

This clonotype came up many times. The chain uses TRBV27 and TRBJ1-1, with D maybe TRBD1 (5 bases). V dropped 0 bases and J dropped 2 bases, with 10 bases sitting between them. Germline V lookup: CDR1 MNHEY, CDR2 SMNVEV (reference sequence). This CDR3 comprises 15 residues. The CDR3 region has the DNA TGTGCCAGCAGTTTATCCCCGGGGGTAAACACTGAAGCTTTCTTT. Its translation: CASSLSPGVNTEAFF.

This chain links TRBV18 with TRBJ1-2; 9 positions match TRBD1. This CDR3 comprises 13 residues. V shed 6 bases, J shed 7 bases, and the junction held 6 bases outside the gene matches. Germline CDR1 and CDR2: KGHSH and LQKENI. The CDR3 region is CASSRTGDAGYTF. DNA for the CDR3: TGTGCCAGCTCCCGGACAGGGGACGCTGGCTACACCTTC.

There are a few counts of this clonotype. This sequence joins TRBV19 and TRBJ1-3; D is uncertain. With 6 bases removed from V and 0 bases from J, the gap between germline ends came to 9 bases. This CDR3 contains 14 residues. CDR1 is LNHDA and CDR2 is SQIVND in the germline V gene (reference sequence). The CDR3 loop reads CASRELGSGNTIYF. In DNA, the CDR3 is TGTGCCAGTAGGGAATTGGGCTCTGGAAACACCATATATTTT.

This clonotype occurred many times. The rearrangement uses TRBV7-9 and TRBJ2-4, with 9 positions matching TRBD1. Trimming cost V 5 bases and J 0 bases; bases outside gene matches: 8. The germline V gene encodes CDR1 SEHNR and CDR2 FQNEAQ (reference sequence). This CDR3 is 17 amino acids long. The CDR3 region is CASSPRGDRAAKNIQYF. The CDR3 region has the DNA TGTGCCAGCAGCCCCCGGGGGGACAGGGCAGCCAAAAACATTCAGTACTTC.

This clonotype was observed at least ten times. This chain links TRBV7-8 with TRBJ2-5; no reliable D call. V gave up 8 bases and J gave up 6 bases, with 19 bases separating them. The CDR3 covers 14 residues. Looked up from germline, CDR1 is SGHVS and CDR2 is FQNEAQ. Here the CDR3 reads CASLPAGPLQTQYF. DNA of the CDR3: TGTGCCAGCCTACCGGCAGGCCCTTTGCAGACCCAGTACTTC.

This clonotype was detected many times. V gene TRBV2 combines with J gene TRBJ2-7; 7 nucleotides line up with TRBD2. This CDR3 comprises 17 residues. Germline V gene lookup returns CDR1 SNHLY and CDR2 FYNNEI. V lost 2 bases to trimming and J lost 5 bases; unmatched junction nucleotides: 15. CDR3 in amino acids: CASSEFPFGEGVNEQYF. CDR3 nucleotides: TGTGCCAGCAGTGAATTCCCTTTTGGGGAGGGAGTCAACGAGCAGTACTTC.

J is TRBJ1-2 and V is TRBV24-1; D is possibly TRBD1 (5 bases). The CDR3 runs to 13 residues. Trimming removed 5 bases at V and 6 bases at J, with 12 bases between. Germline V gives CDR1 KGHDR, CDR2 SFDVKD. CDR3 amino acids: CATSGAWDHGYTF. In DNA, the CDR3 is TGTGCCACCAGTGGAGCATGGGACCATGGCTACACCTTC.

This clonotype was observed many times. The V call is TRBV18, the J call TRBJ1-2; 9 bases are a match to TRBD1. After removal of 3 bases from V and 7 bases from J, the junction contained 12 bases not matched to a gene. CDR1 and CDR2 from the germline V gene are KGHSH and LQKENI. The length of the CDR3 is 16 residues. CDR3 nucleotide sequence: TGTGCCAGCTCACCTCCGGGGACAGGGATGCCTCGTGGCTACACCTTC. Protein: CASSPPGTGMPRGYTF.

In its sample, this clonotype was seen many times. This sequence joins TRBV20-1 and TRBJ2-1; TRBD2 aligns across 7 bases. Germline CDR1 is DFQATT and CDR2 is SNEGSKA (reference sequence). V lost 0 bases to trimming and J lost 9 bases; unmatched junction nucleotides: 8. The length of the CDR3 is 14 residues. CDR3: CSARDKGGPFEQFF. DNA of the CDR3: TGCAGTGCTAGAGATAAGGGAGGGCCGTTTGAGCAGTTCTTC.

This clonotype was recorded at least ten times. This chain links TRBV29-1 with TRBJ1-1; TRBD1 matches 7 bases. The trim removed 3 bases at V and 4 bases at J, leaving 8 bases unmatched. The length of the CDR3 is 14 residues. From germline, CDR1 is SQVTM and CDR2 ANQGSEA. In DNA form, the CDR3 reads TGCAGCGTTGAGGGGACAGAACGTTTCACTGAAGCTTTCTTT. Translation: CSVEGTERFTEAFF. Filled out from reference TRBV29-1 and TRBJ1-1, the complete variable domain reads SAVISQKPSRDICQRGTSLTIQCQVDSQVTMMFWYRQQPGQSLTLIATANQGSEATYESGFVIDKFPISRPNLTFSTLTVSNMSPEDSSIYLCSVEGTERFTEAFFGQGTRLTVV.

Note on this clonotype: Sequence at one end of the junction differs from germline and may be a read error. The CDR3 is CAISESYNEQFF. CDR3 nucleotide sequence: TGTGCCATCAGTGAGTCATACAATGAGCAGTTCTTC. The genes are TRBV6-1 and TRBJ2-1; D not certain. CDR1 is MNHNS, CDR2 SASEGT, per germline. The CDR3 runs 12 residues.

The chain links TRBV6-1 to TRBJ2-7; no definite D call. The CDR3 spans 14 residues. Trimming left V 5 bases short and J 7 bases short, with 18 bases between. CDR1 is MNHNS and CDR2 is SASEGT in the germline V gene. The CDR3 sequence is CASSPREGLGEQYF. The CDR3, as DNA: TGTGCCAGCAGTCCTAGGGAAGGCCTTGGGGAGCAGTACTTC.

This rearrangement joins TRBV4-2 to TRBJ2-5; 9 bases align to TRBD2. The V gene's germline CDR1 is LGHNA and CDR2 YNFKEQ. J lost 0 bases, V lost 1 base, and 9 bases had no gene match. The CDR3 has 18 amino acids. CDR3 coding DNA: TGTGCCAGCAGCCAAGCTCTAGGCGGGGGGGCGGACCAAGAGACCCAGTACTTC. It encodes CASSQALGGGADQETQYF.